The rows below give T cell receptor beta chains drawn from one sample of a study of T cell responses to AZD1222 COVID-19 vaccine. The protocol was immunoSEQ multiplex PCR, while the TCRdb copy is restricted to in-frame clones and leaves out a portion. The table records 150,000 to 200,000 clones, approximately 92% of them present only once. The sample in question was peripheral blood, obtained on day 0 of AZD1222 vaccination. These receptors originate from an adult in good health. The conserved cysteine and the conserved F or W are not part of the CDR3 here. The D gene is left open where the match is weak. Not all rows give a size; the values are once, few, many and, for expanded clones, a class.

J	V	D	size	CDR3
TRBJ1-6	TRBV19	TRBD1	NA	ASSVTGATNNSPLH
TRBJ2-3	TRBV7-9	NA	NA	ASSPRGSGFTDTQY
TRBJ1-5	TRBV28	NA	NA	ASSWGSNQPQH
TRBJ2-3	TRBV10-1	TRBD1	NA	ASSELQGADTDTQY
TRBJ1-1	TRBV6-5	NA	NA	ASSLQTGREAF
TRBJ2-2	TRBV18	NA	NA	ASSRREGANTGELF
TRBJ2-4	TRBV4-3	NA	NA	ASSQDFTRVLAKNIQY
TRBJ2-2	TRBV27	NA	NA	ASSLRRMNTGELF
TRBJ2-5	TRBV11-3	TRBD2	NA	ASSLAFSSGQETQY
TRBJ1-4	TRBV9	NA	NA	ASSVDDRMGEKLF
TRBJ1-6	TRBV27	TRBD1	NA	ASSLRTGGNSPLH
TRBJ1-1	TRBV14	NA	NA	ASSYDVGMNTEAF
TRBJ1-5	TRBV5-8	TRBD1	few	ASSLTGGQPQH
TRBJ1-2	TRBV7-3	TRBD1	NA	ASSLTGGNNYGYT
TRBJ2-7	TRBV6-6	TRBD1	NA	ASSPADRGPYEQY
TRBJ2-7	TRBV6-5	NA	NA	ASSRAPNEQY
TRBJ2-2	TRBV7-2	NA	once	ASSLVPPLGQSTGELF
TRBJ1-1	TRBV28	NA	NA	ASRKTVNTEAF
TRBJ1-5	TRBV7-6	NA	NA	ASSLDEGLGQPQH
TRBJ1-5	TRBV24-1	NA	NA	ATSAPGGKPQH
TRBJ1-1	TRBV13	TRBD1	NA	ASSPRDRRAEAF
TRBJ1-4	TRBV19	NA	few	ASSSNGYEREKLF
TRBJ2-7	TRBV5-6	TRBD1	NA	ASSLGQGHEQY
TRBJ2-7	TRBV25-1	TRBD1	NA	ASSDSGTGGYEQY
TRBJ1-2	TRBV5-1	TRBD1	few	ASRIGTDVGYGYT
TRBJ1-6	TRBV7-9	NA	NA	ASSKTFAIDSPLH
TRBJ1-5	TRBV2	NA	NA	ASNAQGLNQPQH
TRBJ1-1	TRBV3-1/TRBV3-2	NA	few	ASRNSRSEAF
TRBJ2-3	TRBV29-1	NA	NA	SADSQRSTDTQY
TRBJ1-4	TRBV28	NA	NA	ASSLSSGTAYEKLF
TRBJ1-1	TRBV7-6	NA	NA	ASSLQTDRQAF
TRBJ1-3	TRBV18	NA	NA	ASSPPGGGAGGNTIY
TRBJ1-1	TRBV10-3	TRBD1	NA	AISRQGMTEAF
TRBJ2-7	TRBV5-5	TRBD2	NA	ASSQDPGGFYEQY
TRBJ2-5	TRBV24-1	NA	NA	ATRPPVGETQY
TRBJ1-3	TRBV5-5	TRBD1	NA	ASSLGFWGQGRSGNTIY
TRBJ1-2	TRBV14	NA	NA	ASSQNTGLRNPYGYT
TRBJ1-4	TRBV9	NA	NA	ASSVGMTNEKLF
TRBJ1-1	TRBV10-1	NA	NA	ASSESGRTEAF
TRBJ1-4	TRBV7-9	NA	few	ASSLGTAGLEEKLF
TRBJ2-6	TRBV4-1	NA	NA	ASSHASKPSSGANVLT
TRBJ1-1	TRBV3-1/TRBV3-2	NA	NA	ASSPEVTGTTNTEAF
TRBJ2-7	TRBV7-9	NA	NA	ASSFSGESYEQY
TRBJ1-1	TRBV9	NA	NA	ASSVSFSLNTEAF
TRBJ1-5	TRBV20-1	TRBD1	NA	SASWGQGRQPQH
TRBJ2-2	TRBV10-1	TRBD1	NA	ASSRDRGNTGELF
TRBJ1-6	TRBV3-1/TRBV3-2	TRBD1	NA	ASSQVRQGDSPLH
TRBJ2-5	TRBV3-1/TRBV3-2	NA	NA	ASSQEGGGYETQY
TRBJ2-7	TRBV3-1/TRBV3-2	NA	NA	ASSQALGGYEQY
TRBJ1-5	TRBV21-1	NA	few	ASSKAAPSLNQPQH
TRBJ1-6	TRBV24-1	NA	NA	ATSDSGEPLH
TRBJ1-4	TRBV10-3	NA	NA	AISDSDEKLF
TRBJ2-3	TRBV7-2	NA	NA	ASSLDPSTDTQY